This T cell receptor (beta chain) appears in the sequencing data of a study of blood T cells in healthy people across ages. This clonotype was found a few times. Its antigen is not known. Germline V CDR1 and CDR2: SEHNR, FQNEAQ (reference sequence). V gave up 10 bases and J gave up 4 bases, with 16 bases separating them. CDR3 length equals 14 residues. The study, taken as a whole, reports: Compared with aged donors, long-lived donors showed fewer expanded clones, suggesting selection.

The use of a sample-barcoded 5' primer and a J-beta primer mix characterized a second PCR of about 6 to 12 cycles. Each CDR3 protein is one row after TCRdb ran MiXCR on the 5' RACE reads. Here the sample spans 750,000 to 1,000,000 distinct CDR3 sequences, just under 30% being singletons. The sample also formed part of further work on T cells of mothers and their children.

V usage is TRBV7-9 and J usage is TRBJ1-4; a possible D gene is TRBD1 (5 bases). The source material was blood. This receptor was taken from a woman in her thirties or forties in good health. Written as DNA, the CDR3 is TGTGCCACCAAGATGACAGCCAGTAATGAAAAACTGTTTTTT. This encodes CATKMTASNEKLFF.